This record covers a single T cell receptor beta chain. Its antigen is not known. V was pared by 1 base and J by 7 bases, with 17 bases between. Germline V gene sequence: CDR1 MDHEN, CDR2 SYDVKM. This CDR3 region has 15 residues. The sample comes from a study of shared clonotypes between healthy human individuals. Study summary: Per donor, three plates held CD4 naive cells, three held CD4 memory, two held CD8 naive and one held CD8 memory.

Study-wide points: Four donors shared around 5.2% of their naive CD4 clonotypes.

Profiling relied on immunoSEQ multiplex PCR, and the TCRdb table lists in-frame clones only, not all of them. The table includes about 690,000 clones, less than 95% detected once. The gene calls are TRBV28 and TRBJ2-7; either TRBD1 or TRBD2 may supply D (6 bases each). The receptor comes from a man in his late teens or twenties in good health. Some clones in this sample may be carry-over from other donors' samples. The source material was memory CD8+ T cells from PBMCs. The sample's subset: CD45RO+ cells pooled with CCR7-negative TemRA cells. The DNA for the CDR3 is TGTGCCAGCAGTTTATTAGGGCGCAGGGGAGGAGAGCAGTACTTC. It is translated as CASSLLGRRGGEQYF.